This T cell receptor beta chain emerged from a study of blood T cells in healthy people across ages. A second PCR, run for roughly 7 to 11 cycles, used a sample-barcoded 5' primer plus a J-beta primer mix. Researchers report that a template-switch adaptor with 12 random nucleotides tagged each cDNA molecule. TCRdb redid the calling of the 5' RACE reads with MiXCR, one entry per CDR3 protein. The sample lists 760,000 or so distinct CDR3 sequences, approximately 25% occurring once. This clonotype was counted a few times. Its specificity is not known. General study points: Naive T cell percentage and TCR beta diversity correlated strongly.

The CDR3 covers 14 residues. Between the trimmed V and J ends, which lost 1 base and 2 bases, there was a span of 8 bases. Individuals who donated were healthy Caucasians from Russia aged roughly 6 to 90. A minimum of 7 million PBMCs was isolated per sample. The same data also contributed to another study, on T cells of mothers and their children.

The receptor was derived from a boy between 10 and 17 years old in good health. Sequenced: blood. This chain uses TRBV12-3 or TRBV12-4 with TRBJ2-5, with D possibly matching TRBD1 (6 bases). The CDR3 bases are TGTGCCAGCAGTTTAGGGGACACTCAAGAGACCCAGTACTTC. Protein: CASSLGDTQETQYF.